The 8 T cell receptor beta chains reported below all come from one sample, sequenced in a study of T cell responses to AZD1222 COVID-19 vaccine. Sequencing was performed with immunoSEQ multiplex PCR; in TCRdb, only in-frame clones are kept and a portion is missing. This sample has more than 75,000 clones, with approximately 90% found just once. The sequenced sample was peripheral blood, obtained on day 0 of AZD1222 vaccination. These receptors were obtained from an adult in good health.

This chain uses TRBV5-4 with TRBJ2-1; 11 bases map to TRBD2. The ends lost 2 bases at V and 3 bases at J; junction bases unmatched: 4. The germline gives CDR1 SGHNT, CDR2 YYREEE (reference sequence). The CDR3 contains 16 residues. CDR3 loop: CASSFGSGGVYNEQFF. For the CDR3, the DNA is TGTGCCAGCAGCTTCGGTAGCGGGGGGGTCTACAATGAGCAGTTCTTC.

The chain uses TRBV5-6 and TRBJ2-7; D is possibly TRBD2 (5 bases). Germline lookup yields CDR1 SGHDT and CDR2 YYEEEE. V was pared by 4 bases and J by 4 bases, with 15 bases between. The CDR3 loop spans 14 amino acids. DNA of the CDR3: TGTGCCAGCAGCAGTTCAAGCGGCATATACGAGCAGTACTTC. The encoded protein is CASSSSSGIYEQYF.

This chain joins TRBV6-5 and TRBJ2-1; 11 nucleotides match TRBD2. The length of the CDR3 is 15 residues. J lost 7 bases, V lost 6 bases, and 8 bases had no gene match. CDR1 MNHEY and CDR2 SVGAGI come from the germline V gene. CDR3 bases: TGTGCCAGCAGGGCACTAGCGGGGGCCCGGAATGAGCAGTTCTTC. Residues: CASRALAGARNEQFF.

The chain has TRBV2 and TRBJ1-5; maybe TRBD1 (5 bases). Germline assignment: CDR1 SNHLY and CDR2 FYNNEI. V lost 4 bases to trimming and J lost 7 bases, with 26 bases between them. CDR3 length: 18 amino acids. This CDR3 reads CASSGRRGTVDRLQPQHF. The CDR3 DNA reads TGTGCCAGCAGTGGCCGGAGAGGGACGGTAGATCGTCTACAGCCCCAGCATTTT.

This clone was recorded only once. A much larger clone differs by one base, so this may be a read error. Other DNA sequences from this sample encode an identical CDR3 as well. The V call is TRBV5-6, the J call TRBJ1-4; D remains unclear. The CDR3 extends over 14 amino acids. Per the germline V gene, CDR1 is SGHDT and CDR2 is YYEEEE. The V and J ends lost 1 base and 0 bases respectively, with 4 bases between them. This CDR3 reads CASSLIATNEKLFF. The DNA of the CDR3 is TGTGCCAGCAGCTTGATAGCAACTAATGAAAAACTGTTTTTT.

The J gene is TRBJ1-2, the V gene TRBV6-2 or TRBV6-3, with D maybe TRBD1 (6 bases). Germline loops: CDR1 MNHEY, CDR2 SVGEGT. There are 14 residues in the CDR3. V lost 5 bases, J lost 4 bases, and 14 bases lay in between. Written as DNA, the CDR3 is TGTGCCAGCAGTCCGATGGACAGCCGCTATGGCTACACCTTC. The encoded protein is CASSPMDSRYGYTF.

The gene calls are TRBV3-1 (or the pseudogene TRBV3-2) and TRBJ1-2; D is possibly TRBD1 (5 bases). The V gene lost 4 bases and the J gene lost 8 bases, with 8 bases spanning the gap. Germline-derived CDR1 and CDR2 are LGHDT and YNNKEL (reference sequence). This CDR3 comprises 11 residues. The CDR3 is CASSLRGGYTF. The CDR3 coding sequence is TGTGCCAGCAGCCTTCGGGGCGGCTACACCTTC.

This rearrangement joins TRBV28 to TRBJ2-7; TRBD1 might be the D (6 bases). CDR1 is MDHEN and CDR2 is SYDVKM in the germline V gene. Trimming took off 7 bases at V and 0 bases at J, with 13 bases between the two ends. The CDR3 is 14 residues long. The CDR3 loop is CASTPGQTSYEQYF. The CDR3 nucleotides are TGTGCCAGCACCCCTGGACAGACCTCCTACGAGCAGTACTTC.